Listed below are T cell receptor beta chains from one sample, sequenced in a study of blood T cell repertoires in COVID-19. Repertoires were generated with immunoSEQ multiplex PCR, while TCRdb's copy carries only in-frame clones and drops some. The sample yields approximately 140,000 clones, roughly 87% seen once. Sample: peripheral blood. All receptors derive from a woman in her sixties with active or convalescent COVID-19. Each CDR3 is given with its conserved first and last residue. Each record gives: V gene, J gene, clone size, D gene, CDR3 protein, CDR3 DNA. D genes are given only for firm matches. Expanded clones are given a class, and other clones once, few, many or no size at all.

TRBV29-1	TRBJ1-2	.	TRBD1	CSATQGAFNYGYTF	TGCAGCGCAACACAGGGGGCGTTTAACTATGGCTACACCTTC
TRBV5-1	TRBJ1-2	.	TRBD1	CASSPGQGAGYTF	TGCGCCAGCAGCCCAGGACAGGGGGCAGGCTACACCTTC
TRBV10-2	TRBJ1-1	.	TRBD1	CASSGGRTEAFF	TGCGCCAGTTCAGGGGGTCGGACTGAAGCTTTCTTT
TRBV27	TRBJ2-1	.	TRBD2	CASSLRRASGDNEQFF	TGTGCCAGCAGTTTACGGCGAGCTAGCGGGGACAATGAGCAGTTCTTC
TRBV7-9	TRBJ2-2	.	TRBD2	CASSLGLAGMNTGELFF	TGTGCCAGCAGCCTGGGACTAGCGGGGATGAACACCGGGGAGCTGTTTTTT
TRBV5-4	TRBJ2-7	.	.	CASSWDFYEQYF	TGTGCCAGCAGTTGGGACTTTTACGAGCAGTACTTC
TRBV5-1	TRBJ2-3	.	TRBD2	CASSSTFSGEIDTQYF	TGCGCCAGCAGTAGTACCTTTAGCGGGGAAATAGATACGCAGTATTTT
TRBV30	TRBJ2-2	.	.	CAWGSSGELFF	TGTGCCTGGGGGAGTTCTGGGGAGCTGTTTTTT
TRBV3-1/TRBV3-2	TRBJ2-1	.	TRBD2	CASSRSGGDEQFF	TGTGCCAGCAGCCGTAGCGGGGGGGATGAGCAGTTCTTC
TRBV11-2	TRBJ1-1	.	.	CASSFRRGGGTTEAFF	TGTGCCAGCAGCTTCCGGAGGGGGGGAGGGACCACTGAAGCTTTCTTT
TRBV7-8	TRBJ1-5	.	.	CASSLEFGGNQPQHF	TGTGCCAGCAGCTTAGAATTCGGGGGAAATCAGCCCCAGCATTTT
TRBV5-8	TRBJ1-1	.	TRBD1	CASSPLIDRADTEAFF	TGTGCCAGCAGCCCTCTTATTGACAGGGCGGACACTGAAGCTTTCTTT
TRBV30	TRBJ1-6	.	TRBD1	CASPRPGTVNSPLHF	TGTGCCTCGCCTAGACCCGGGACAGTAAATTCACCCCTCCACTTT
TRBV6-5	TRBJ2-1	.	TRBD1	CASSSKQGGFDEQFF	TGTGCCAGCAGTTCAAAACAGGGGGGTTTCGATGAGCAGTTCTTC
TRBV29-1	TRBJ1-5	.	TRBD1	CSATGTGPNQPQHF	TGCAGCGCGACCGGGACAGGCCCTAATCAGCCCCAGCATTTT
TRBV18	TRBJ1-3	.	.	CASSPRRAGGNTIYF	TGTGCCAGCTCACCACGGCGGGCAGGTGGAAACACCATATATTTT
TRBV29-1	TRBJ1-5	.	TRBD1	CSVTGTGIHSNQPQHF	TGCAGCGTGACCGGGACAGGGATCCATAGCAATCAGCCCCAGCATTTT
TRBV10-2	TRBJ1-1	.	TRBD1	CASRRGGQGGTEAFF	TGCGCCAGCAGGAGAGGGGGACAGGGTGGAACTGAAGCTTTCTTT
TRBV12-3/TRBV12-4	TRBJ1-1	.	TRBD1	CASTGQVNTEAFF	TGTGCCAGCACAGGACAGGTGAACACTGAAGCTTTCTTT
TRBV6-5	TRBJ1-3	.	TRBD1	CASSPGQGAGNTIYF	TGTGCCAGCAGTCCGGGACAGGGGGCTGGAAACACCATATATTTT
TRBV10-1	TRBJ2-3	once	TRBD1	CASRETGTDTQYF	TGCGCCAGCAGGGAGACAGGGACAGATACGCAGTATTTT
TRBV7-6	TRBJ1-2	.	TRBD1	CASSLAPGTANYGYTF	TGTGCCAGCAGCTTAGCTCCCGGGACAGCCAACTATGGCTACACCTTC
TRBV11-2	TRBJ2-7	.	TRBD2	CASLLGLAGKYEQYF	TGTGCCAGCCTGCTAGGGCTAGCGGGGAAGTACGAGCAGTACTTC
TRBV7-2	TRBJ2-5	.	.	CASSLSPADQETQYF	TGTGCCAGCAGCTTATCCCCCGCGGATCAAGAGACCCAGTACTTC
TRBV7-9	TRBJ1-6	.	TRBD1	CASSSGQGRSPLHF	TGTGCCAGCAGCTCGGGACAGGGACGGTCACCCCTCCACTTT
TRBV3-1/TRBV3-2	TRBJ1-1	.	.	CASSQRGRNTEAFF	TGTGCCAGCAGCCAACGGGGTCGGAACACTGAAGCTTTCTTT
TRBV5-1	TRBJ1-1	.	TRBD1	CASSLGLTGGSDTEAFF	TGCGCCAGCAGCTTGGGTTTGACAGGGGGTTCGGACACTGAAGCTTTCTTT
TRBV19	TRBJ1-1	.	TRBD1	CASSRDRGSEAFF	TGTGCCAGTTCCCGGGACAGGGGTTCTGAAGCTTTCTTT
TRBV19	TRBJ1-2	.	TRBD1	CASSQSGQGNYGYTF	TGTGCCAGTAGTCAGTCGGGACAGGGGAACTATGGCTACACCTTC
TRBV10-3	TRBJ1-2	.	TRBD1	CAISGDSYGYTF	TGTGCCATCAGTGGGGACAGCTATGGCTACACCTTC
TRBV30	TRBJ1-3	.	.	CAWSTGSSGNTIYF	TGTGCCTGGAGTACCGGGAGCTCTGGAAACACCATATATTTT
TRBV5-1	TRBJ2-2	.	.	CASSFGQNTGELFF	TGCGCCAGCAGCTTCGGACAGAACACCGGGGAGCTGTTTTTT
TRBV29-1	TRBJ1-1	.	.	CSVEVTGNTEAFF	TGCAGCGTTGAAGTTACAGGGAACACTGAAGCTTTCTTT
TRBV7-2	TRBJ1-1	.	.	CASSFNRNTEAFF	TGTGCCAGCAGCTTTAATAGGAACACTGAAGCTTTCTTT
TRBV6-5	TRBJ1-1	.	.	CASSQQGRTEAFF	TGTGCCAGCAGCCAACAGGGAAGAACTGAAGCTTTCTTT
TRBV10-3	TRBJ2-3	.	TRBD2	CAISPTSGGTDTQYF	TGTGCCATCAGCCCGACTAGCGGGGGCACAGATACGCAGTATTTT
TRBV5-6	TRBJ1-5	once	TRBD1	CASNLQGRSNQPQHF	TGTGCCAGCAACCTACAGGGGCGTAGCAATCAGCCCCAGCATTTT
TRBV10-2	TRBJ2-2	.	TRBD1	CASSESPTGFELFF	TGCGCCAGCAGTGAGTCGCCGACAGGGTTTGAGCTGTTTTTT
TRBV5-1	TRBJ1-4	.	TRBD1	CASSAAGGGGEKLFF	TGCGCCAGCAGCGCAGCAGGGGGCGGCGGTGAAAAACTGTTTTTT
TRBV7-9	TRBJ1-5	once	.	CASSLFLVGSNQPQHF	TGTGCCAGCAGCTTATTCCTGGTCGGGAGCAATCAGCCCCAGCATTTT
TRBV18	TRBJ1-1	.	TRBD1	CASSPSEGAWTEAFF	TGTGCCAGCTCTCCCTCGGAGGGGGCTTGGACTGAAGCTTTCTTT
TRBV7-9	TRBJ1-2	.	TRBD1	CASSLGRQGFRGYTF	TGTGCCAGCAGCTTAGGGAGACAGGGATTTAGGGGCTACACCTTC
TRBV18	TRBJ2-1	.	.	CASSPPSGQFTYNEQFF	TGTGCCAGCTCACCACCGAGCGGACAGTTTACTTACAATGAGCAGTTCTTC
TRBV7-2	TRBJ2-2	.	TRBD1	CASSSRGTGNTGELFF	TGTGCCAGCAGCTCACGGGGGACAGGGAACACCGGGGAGCTGTTTTTT
TRBV5-1	TRBJ2-7	.	.	CASSLGLGGYADEQYF	TGCGCCAGCAGCTTGGGGCTGGGGGGATATGCGGACGAGCAGTACTTC
TRBV27	TRBJ2-3	.	TRBD2	CASSLRAGGFTDTQYF	TGTGCCAGCAGTTTAAGAGCGGGGGGGTTCACAGATACGCAGTATTTT
TRBV9	TRBJ2-3	once	.	CASSVTGRPDTQYF	TGTGCCAGCAGCGTGACAGGTCGTCCAGATACGCAGTATTTT
TRBV12-3/TRBV12-4	TRBJ1-6	few	.	CASTPSGRSPLHF	TGTGCCAGCACCCCGTCAGGGAGGTCACCCCTCCACTTT
TRBV19	TRBJ1-5	.	.	CASSIPGLLSNQPQHF	TGTGCCAGTAGTATCCCGGGACTCCTTAGCAATCAGCCCCAGCATTTT
TRBV5-4	TRBJ1-1	.	TRBD1	CASSLGTVNTEAFF	TGTGCCAGCAGCCTGGGGACAGTGAACACTGAAGCTTTCTTT
TRBV7-2	TRBJ2-7	.	TRBD1	CASSPDRGWYEQYF	TGTGCCAGCAGCCCGGACAGGGGGTGGTACGAGCAGTACTTC
TRBV7-9	TRBJ2-5	once	TRBD2	CASSLVPSGVPGETQYF	TGTGCCAGCAGCTTAGTCCCTAGCGGGGTGCCGGGGGAGACCCAGTACTTC
TRBV6-5	TRBJ1-2	.	.	CASRDTMGGYTF	TGTGCCAGCAGGGACACCATGGGGGGCTACACCTTC